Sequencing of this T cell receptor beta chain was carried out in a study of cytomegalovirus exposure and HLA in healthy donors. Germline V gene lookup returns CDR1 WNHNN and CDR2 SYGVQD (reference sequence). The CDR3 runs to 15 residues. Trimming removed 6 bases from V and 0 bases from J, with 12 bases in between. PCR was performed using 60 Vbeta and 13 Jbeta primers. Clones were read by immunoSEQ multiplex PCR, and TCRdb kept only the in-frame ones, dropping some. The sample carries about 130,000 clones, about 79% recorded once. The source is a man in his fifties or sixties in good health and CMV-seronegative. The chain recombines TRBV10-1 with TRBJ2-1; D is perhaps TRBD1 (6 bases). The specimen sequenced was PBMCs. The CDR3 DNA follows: TGCGCCAGCAGAAACACAGGGAGCTCCTACAATGAGCAGTTCTTC. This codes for CASRNTGSSYNEQFF.